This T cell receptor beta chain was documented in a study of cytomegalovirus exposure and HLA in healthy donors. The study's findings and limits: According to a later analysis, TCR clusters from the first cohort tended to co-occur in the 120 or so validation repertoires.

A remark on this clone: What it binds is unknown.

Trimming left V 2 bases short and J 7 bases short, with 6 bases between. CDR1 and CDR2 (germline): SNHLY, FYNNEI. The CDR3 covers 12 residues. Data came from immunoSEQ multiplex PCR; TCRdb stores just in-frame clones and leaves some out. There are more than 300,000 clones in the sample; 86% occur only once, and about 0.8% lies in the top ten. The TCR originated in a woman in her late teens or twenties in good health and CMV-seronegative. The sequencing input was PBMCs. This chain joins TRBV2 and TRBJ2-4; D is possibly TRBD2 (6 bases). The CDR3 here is CASSERGNIQYF. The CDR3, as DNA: TGTGCCAGCAGTGAACGGGGGAACATTCAGTACTTC. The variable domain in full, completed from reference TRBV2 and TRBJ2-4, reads EPEVTQTPSHQVTQMGQEVILRCVPISNHLYFYWYRQILGQKVEFLVSFYNNEISEKSEIFDDQFSVERPDGSNFTLKIRSTKLEDSAMYFCASSERGNIQYFGAGTRLSVL.